The present T cell receptor (beta chain) was sequenced within a study of graft-versus-host responses after intestinal transplantation. Study-level findings and limits: Graft-donor T cell macrochimerism coincided with high graft-versus-host to host-versus-graft clonal ratios in allografts. Circulating GvH clones peaking coincided with falling HvG clones soon after transplant.

Using immunoSEQ multiplex PCR, the repertoire was profiled, and TCRdb retains in-frame clones only, with some absent. The profile shows fewer than 20,000 clones, around 70% of them singletons. Intraepithelial and lamina propria lymphocytes were isolated from graft specimens. This clone was picked up a small number of times. The antigen remains unidentified. There are 12 residues in the CDR3. Germline V gene lookup returns CDR1 SGHRS and CDR2 YFSETQ. V lost 2 bases to trimming and J lost 7 bases, with 9 bases between them. The sequence was obtained from a human patient who received an intestinal transplant, so some T cells may come from the graft donor. The J gene is TRBJ1-1, the V gene TRBV5-1; D call uncertain. The input for sequencing was ileum tissue, taken 14 days after transplant. The CDR3 nucleotides are TGCGCCAGCAGCTTCGACGGATATGAAGCTTTCTTT. It specifies CASSFDGYEAFF.